This T cell receptor (beta chain) was profiled in a study of blood T cell repertoires in COVID-19. Authors' analysis steps: Scientists estimated how many nucleated cells there were by amplifying reference gene primers. Repertoires were generated with immunoSEQ multiplex PCR, while TCRdb's copy carries only in-frame clones and drops some. For V, J and clone size, that table is used; D and trimming come from the DNA. This table holds approximately 300,000 clones, 85% to 90% found once. The CDR3 runs to 19 residues. The germline V gene encodes CDR1 SGDLS and CDR2 YYNGEE. J gave up 8 bases and V 3 bases, and 23 bases lay outside the gene matches. Participants came from about two dozen US areas, aged about 18 to 89 years.

The TCR sequence derives from a woman between 18 and 29 years old who had recovered from COVID-19. The chain is built from TRBV9 and TRBJ2-1; the match to TRBD2 covers 7 bases. Sequencing was carried out using PBMCs or T cells enriched from blood (not recorded which). The CDR3 nucleotides read TGTGCCAGCAGCGATCACCGCCTTGGGGGGGAGGGCCCTTTAGATGAGCAGTTCTTC. Residues: CASSDHRLGGEGPLDEQFF. The complete variable domain, with remaining parts taken from reference TRBV9 and TRBJ2-1, reads DSGVTQTPKHLITATGQRVTLRCSPRSGDLSVYWYQQSLDQGLQFLIQYYNGEERAKGNILERFSAQQFPDLHSELNLSSLELGDSALYFCASSDHRLGGEGPLDEQFFGPGTRLTVL.